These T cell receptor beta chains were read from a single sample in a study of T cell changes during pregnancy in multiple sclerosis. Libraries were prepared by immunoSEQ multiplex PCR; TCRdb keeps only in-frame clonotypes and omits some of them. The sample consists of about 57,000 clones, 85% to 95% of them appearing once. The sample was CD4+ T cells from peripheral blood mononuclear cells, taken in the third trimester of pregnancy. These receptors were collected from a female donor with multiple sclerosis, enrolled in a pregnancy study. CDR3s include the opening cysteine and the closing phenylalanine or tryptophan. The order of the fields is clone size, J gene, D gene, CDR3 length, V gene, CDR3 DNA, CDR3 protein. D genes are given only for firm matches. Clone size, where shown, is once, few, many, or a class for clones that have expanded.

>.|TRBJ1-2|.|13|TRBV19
TGTGCCAGTACCGTACAGGGCCTTCCCGCCTACACCTTC
CASTVQGLPAYTF
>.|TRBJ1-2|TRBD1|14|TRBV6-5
TGTGCCAGCAGTTTTCAGGGGGCGGAAGGGGGCTACACCTTC
CASSFQGAEGGYTF
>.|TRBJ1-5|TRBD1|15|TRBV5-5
TGTGCCAGCAGCAGGGACAGTGCCCTAAATCAGCCCCAGCATTTT
CASSRDSALNQPQHF
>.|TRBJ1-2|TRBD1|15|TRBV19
TGTGCCAGTAGGGAAGGGGACAGGAATAACTATGGCTACACCTTC
CASREGDRNNYGYTF
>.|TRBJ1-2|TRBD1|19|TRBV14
TGTGCCAGCAGCCAATTGCGCTCCCCGGACAGGGCAACCGAGTATGGCTACACCTTC
CASSQLRSPDRATEYGYTF
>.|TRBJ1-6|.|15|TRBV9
TGTGCCAGCAGCGTAGAAAGCGGGGTCAATTCACCCCTCCACTTT
CASSVESGVNSPLHF
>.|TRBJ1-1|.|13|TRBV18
TGTGCCAGCTCACCACTCATGAACACTGAAGCTTTCTTT
CASSPLMNTEAFF
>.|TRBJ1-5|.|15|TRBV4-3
TGCGCCAGCAGCCAAGCTCGGGGTAACAATCAGCCCCAGCATTTT
CASSQARGNNQPQHF
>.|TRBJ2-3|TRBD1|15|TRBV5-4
TGTGCCAGCAGCCCAACAGGGGGCCTGACAGATACGCAGTATTTT
CASSPTGGLTDTQYF
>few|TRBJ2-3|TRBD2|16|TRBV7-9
TGTGCCAGCAGCTCGATCCCGGGACTAGCGGTGTCTACGCAGTATTTT
CASSSIPGLAVSTQYF
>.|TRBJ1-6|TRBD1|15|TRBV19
TGTGCCAGTAGTATAACGGGACAGACAAATTCACCCCTCCACTTT
CASSITGQTNSPLHF
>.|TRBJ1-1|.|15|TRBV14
TGTGCCAGCAGCCAAGCGACAGGTATGAACACTGAAGCTTTCTTT
CASSQATGMNTEAFF
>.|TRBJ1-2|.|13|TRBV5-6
TGTGCCAGCAGCTTGGGGGTTGGGGCCGGCTACACCTTC
CASSLGVGAGYTF
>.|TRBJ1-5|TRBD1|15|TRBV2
TGTGCCAGTAAGCGGGACAGGGGTCGCAATCAGCCCCAGCATTTT
CASKRDRGRNQPQHF
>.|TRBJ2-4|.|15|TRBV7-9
TGTGCCAGCAGCAACCCCGACGCGACAGGAAACATTCAGTACTTC
CASSNPDATGNIQYF
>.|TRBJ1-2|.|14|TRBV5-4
TGTGCCAGCAGCGAGGGGGGCGGGAGCTATGGCTACACCTTC
CASSEGGGSYGYTF
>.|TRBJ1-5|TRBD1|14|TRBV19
TGTGCCAGTAGTATAGGCGACAGGGGTCAGCCCCAGCATTTT
CASSIGDRGQPQHF
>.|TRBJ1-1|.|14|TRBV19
TGTGCCAGTAGTATCCTGGGAGGGTCCACTGAAGCTTTCTTT
CASSILGGSTEAFF
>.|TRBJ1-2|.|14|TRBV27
TGTGCCAGCAGGCCCCGACAGGATCTCTATGGCTACACCTTC
CASRPRQDLYGYTF
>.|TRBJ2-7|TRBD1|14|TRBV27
TGTGCCAGCAGTCCCCGGGACAGACTATACGAGCAGTACTTC
CASSPRDRLYEQYF
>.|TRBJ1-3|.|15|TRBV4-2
TGTGCCAGCAGCGAAACAGGGAGCTCTGGAAACACCATATATTTT
CASSETGSSGNTIYF
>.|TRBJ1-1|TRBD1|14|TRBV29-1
TGCAGCGTTTCGGGGGGGACAGATAACACTGAAGCTTTCTTT
CSVSGGTDNTEAFF
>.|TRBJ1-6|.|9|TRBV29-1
TGCGCCGGAGGTTCACCCCTCCACTTT
CAGGSPLHF
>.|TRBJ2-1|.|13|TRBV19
TGTGCCAGTAGTATAGCGGGGTACAATGAGCAGTTCTTC
CASSIAGYNEQFF
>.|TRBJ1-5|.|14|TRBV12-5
TGTGCTAGTGGTTTGCGGGGTGGAAGTCAGCCCCAGCATTTT
CASGLRGGSQPQHF
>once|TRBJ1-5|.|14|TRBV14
TGTGCCAGCAGCCGCGGGGGGTTTGGTCAGCCCCAGCATTTT
CASSRGGFGQPQHF
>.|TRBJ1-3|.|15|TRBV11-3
TGTGCCAGCAGCGCTCGCTGGGGAGCTGGAAACACCATATATTTT
CASSARWGAGNTIYF
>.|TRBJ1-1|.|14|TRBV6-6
TGTGCCAGCAGTCCGACGGCGCGGCTAACTGAAGCTTTCTTT
CASSPTARLTEAFF
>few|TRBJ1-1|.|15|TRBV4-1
TGCGCCAGCAGCCAAGATCGTCTCCCAGGGCGAGAAGCTTTCTTT
CASSQDRLPGREAFF
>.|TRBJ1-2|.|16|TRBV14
TGTGCCAGCAGCCAAGATGCTTGGGCAGGGAACTATGGCTACACCTTC
CASSQDAWAGNYGYTF
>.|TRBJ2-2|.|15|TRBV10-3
TGTGCCATCAGTGAGTTTGACACTCACACCGGGGAGCTGTTTTTT
CAISEFDTHTGELFF
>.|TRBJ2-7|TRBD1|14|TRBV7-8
TGTGCCAGCAGTAGAGGGGGCCGGTCGGACGAGCAGTACTTC
CASSRGGRSDEQYF
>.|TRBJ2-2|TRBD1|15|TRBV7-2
TGTGCCAGCAGCCTAAAGACAGGGTACACCGGGGAGCTGTTTTTT
CASSLKTGYTGELFF
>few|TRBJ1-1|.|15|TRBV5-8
TGTGCCAGCAGCTTGGTTTGGGGGGAGAGCACTGAAGCTTTCTTT
CASSLVWGESTEAFF
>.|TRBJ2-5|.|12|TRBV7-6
TGTGCCAGCAGCTTATCCCGAGAGACCCAGTACTTC
CASSLSRETQYF
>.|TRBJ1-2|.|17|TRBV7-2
TGTGCCAGCAGCTTAAACCCTACAGGGTCCCAGGAATATGGCTACACCTTC
CASSLNPTGSQEYGYTF
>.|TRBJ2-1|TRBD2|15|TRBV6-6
TGTGCCAGCAGTTCGGGAGGGGACTACTACAATGAGCAGTTCTTC
CASSSGGDYYNEQFF
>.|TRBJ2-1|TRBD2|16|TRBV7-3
TGTGCCAGCAGCCGCTTAGCGGGGGGGCCGGACAATGAGCAGTTCTTC
CASSRLAGGPDNEQFF
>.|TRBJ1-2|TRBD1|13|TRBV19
TGTGCCAGTGCAGACAGGGCTAGTCGTGGCTACACCTTC
CASADRASRGYTF
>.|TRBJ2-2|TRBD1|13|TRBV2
TGTGCCAGCGGAAGGGGGCCCACCGGGGAGCTGTTTTTT
CASGRGPTGELFF
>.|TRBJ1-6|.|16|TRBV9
TGTGCCAGCAGCGACCGACCTAGCTCCTATAATTCACCCCTCCACTTT
CASSDRPSSYNSPLHF
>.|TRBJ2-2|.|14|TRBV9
TGTGCCAGCAGCGCGGACATCCAAGTGGGGGAGCTGTTTTTT
CASSADIQVGELFF
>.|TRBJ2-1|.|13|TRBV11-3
TGTGCCAGCGGCCCTACGGGGATAAGTGAGCAGTTCTTC
CASGPTGISEQFF
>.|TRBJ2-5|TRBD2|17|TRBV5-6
TGTGCCAGCAGCTCTCGGGGGGTAGGGGTATTGCGAGAGACCCAGTACTTC
CASSSRGVGVLRETQYF
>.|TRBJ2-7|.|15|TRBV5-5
TGTGCCAGCAGCTTTTTCTCTGGCTCCCATTACGAGCAGTACTTC
CASSFFSGSHYEQYF